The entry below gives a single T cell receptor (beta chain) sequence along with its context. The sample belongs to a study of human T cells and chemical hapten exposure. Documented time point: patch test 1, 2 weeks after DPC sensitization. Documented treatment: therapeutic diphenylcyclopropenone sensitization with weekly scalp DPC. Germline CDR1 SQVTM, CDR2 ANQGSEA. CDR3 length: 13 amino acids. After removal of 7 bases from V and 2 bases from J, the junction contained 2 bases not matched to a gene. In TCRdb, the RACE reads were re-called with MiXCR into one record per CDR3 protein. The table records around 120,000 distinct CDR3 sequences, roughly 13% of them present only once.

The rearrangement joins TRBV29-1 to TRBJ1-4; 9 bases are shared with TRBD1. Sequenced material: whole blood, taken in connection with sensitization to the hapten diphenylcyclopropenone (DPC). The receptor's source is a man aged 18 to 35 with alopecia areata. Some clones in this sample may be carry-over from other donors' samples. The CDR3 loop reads CSAGTGTNEKLFF. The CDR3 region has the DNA TGCAGCGCCGGGACAGGGACTAATGAAAAACTGTTTTTT.